This entry lists 22 T cell receptor beta chains sequenced from one sample in a study of blood T cell repertoires in COVID-19. Using immunoSEQ multiplex PCR, the repertoire was profiled, and TCRdb retains in-frame clones only, with some absent. Altogether over 45,000 clones are present, 82% being singletons, with the ten largest covering about 6.4%. The sample taken for sequencing was peripheral blood. These receptors all stem from a human donor in a cohort sampled during active or convalescent COVID-19.

This clone was seen more than once but under ten times. The rearrangement joins TRBV9 to TRBJ1-4; TRBD1 matches 8 bases. After removal of 2 bases from V and 5 bases from J, the junction contained 8 bases not matched to a gene. There are 16 residues in the CDR3. Germline CDR1 is SGDLS and CDR2 is YYNGEE. CDR3 sequence (DNA): TGTGCCAGCAGCGTCCGCGGACAGGGCGCGAATGAAAAACTGTTTTTT. Translation: CASSVRGQGANEKLFF. The complete variable domain, with remaining parts taken from reference TRBV9 and TRBJ1-4, reads DSGVTQTPKHLITATGQRVTLRCSPRSGDLSVYWYQQSLDQGLQFLIQYYNGEERAKGNILERFSAQQFPDLHSELNLSSLELGDSALYFCASSVRGQGANEKLFFGSGTQLSVL.

Only one count was recorded for this clone. J is TRBJ1-4 and V is TRBV7-9; 7 nucleotides line up with TRBD1. Germline V CDR1 and CDR2: SEHNR, FQNEAQ (reference sequence). V shed 6 bases and J 7 bases; nucleotides not matched to a gene: 8. CDR3 size: 14 residues. CDR3 sequence reads: CASSEDRVGEKLFF. CDR3 nucleotide sequence: TGTGCCAGCAGTGAAGACAGGGTGGGTGAAAAACTGTTTTTT. Filled out from reference TRBV7-9 and TRBJ1-4, the complete variable domain reads DTGVSQNPRHKITKRGQNVTFRCDPISEHNRLYWYRQTLGQGPEFLTYFQNEAQLEKSRLLSDRFSAERPKGSFSTLEIQRTEQGDSAMYLCASSEDRVGEKLFFGSGTQLSVL.

J is TRBJ1-1 and V is TRBV29-1, with D unclear. The germline V and J ends were trimmed by 2 bases and 8 bases, with 18 bases remaining between them. In germline, CDR1 is SQVTM, CDR2 ANQGSEA. The CDR3 runs 14 residues. Here the CDR3 reads CSVENSRSAPEAFF. CDR3 DNA: TGCAGCGTTGAAAACTCGCGGTCGGCACCCGAAGCTTTCTTT.

V and J are TRBV9 and TRBJ2-5; D is undetermined. V was pared by 2 bases and J by 4 bases, with 12 bases between. This CDR3 has 14 residues. Germline CDR1 reads SGDLS; CDR2 reads YYNGEE. Here the CDR3 DNA reads TGTGCCAGCAGCGTTGGTAGAGTCCCAGAGACCCAGTACTTC. This sequence encodes CASSVGRVPETQYF.

The rearrangement links TRBV6-5 to TRBJ1-5; 8 positions match TRBD1. The CDR3 is made up of 15 amino acids. With 1 base clipped from V and 5 bases from J, the junction kept 4 bases outside the gene matches. Germline lookup yields CDR1 MNHEY and CDR2 SVGAGI. The CDR3 reads CASSYLDRVDQPQHF. The CDR3 DNA is TGTGCCAGCAGTTACTTGGACAGGGTGGATCAGCCCCAGCATTTT.

The chain couples TRBV14 to TRBJ2-3; 9 positions agree with TRBD1. Germline CDR1 is SGHDN and CDR2 is FVKESK. The CDR3 loop spans 16 amino acids. V shed 2 bases, J shed 5 bases, and the junction held 8 bases outside the gene matches. DNA of the CDR3: TGTGCCAGCAGCCAACCTACAGGGGGCAGGGGAGATACGCAGTATTTT. This gives the protein CASSQPTGGRGDTQYF.

V and J are TRBV9 and TRBJ1-5, with 9 nucleotides matching TRBD1. This CDR3 contains 14 residues. With 3 bases clipped from V and 6 bases from J, the junction kept 4 bases outside the gene matches. Germline V gives CDR1 SGDLS, CDR2 YYNGEE. In DNA form, the CDR3 reads TGTGCCAGCAGCGCACAGGGGGCCGGTCAGCCCCAGCATTTT. This encodes CASSAQGAGQPQHF.

The chain employs TRBV12-1 and TRBJ2-7; the listed D gene, TRBD1, was not tested against the DNA. TRBV12-1 is termed a pseudogene. The CDR3 covers 17 residues. The CDR3 sequence is CASSFEVSDRGPYEQYF. CDR3 sequence (DNA): TGTGCCAGCAGCTTTGAGGTTTCGGACAGAGGACCCTACGAGCAGTACTTC.

V usage is TRBV6-2 or TRBV6-3 and J usage is TRBJ2-5; 8 bases fit TRBD2. Trimming took 7 bases from V and 0 from J; bases not matched to a gene: 13. This CDR3 region has 17 residues. Germline V lookup: CDR1 MNHEY, CDR2 SVGEGT. DNA for the CDR3: TGTGCCAGCATCCCAGCGGGGGTGTCCATTTACCAAGAGACCCAGTACTTC. It specifies CASIPAGVSIYQETQYF.

This clone appeared a few times. The rearrangement uses TRBV7-3 and TRBJ2-5; no clear D gene. Germline V lookup: CDR1 SGHTA, CDR2 FQGTGA. V lost 1 base and J lost 5, with 14 bases in between. CDR3 length equals 15 residues. CDR3 protein: CASSLNGWPEETQYF. In DNA, the CDR3 is TGTGCCAGCAGCTTAAATGGCTGGCCGGAGGAGACCCAGTACTTC.

J is TRBJ1-5 and V is TRBV19; 9 nucleotides line up with TRBD1. CDR3 length: 12 amino acids. The junction had 7 bases not matched to a gene; V was cut back by 4 bases and J by 15 bases. From germline, CDR1 is LNHDA and CDR2 SQIVND (reference sequence). The CDR3 bases are TGTGCCAGTAGTACCAGGGACAGGGAATGGCATTTT. This codes for CASSTRDREWHF.

The chain combines TRBV19 with TRBJ1-2, with TRBD1 as a possible D gene (5 bases). The CDR3 extends over 13 amino acids. V lost 7 bases and J lost 3, with 12 bases in between. The germline V gene encodes CDR1 LNHDA and CDR2 SQIVND (reference sequence). In DNA form, the CDR3 reads TGTGCCAGTATCCCACGGGGGGACTATGGCTACACCTTC. The encoded protein is CASIPRGDYGYTF.

The genes are TRBV21-1 and TRBJ1-2. TRBV21-1 constitutes a pseudogene. The CDR3 has 14 amino acids. The CDR3 bases are TGTGCCAGCAGCAAAGAAACTAATAACTATGGCTACACCTTC. It is translated as CASSKETNNYGYTF.

The V and J genes are TRBV18 and TRBJ2-7; D is uncertain. CDR1 is KGHSH and CDR2 is LQKENI in the germline V gene. CDR3 length: 15 amino acids. V lost 0 bases to trimming and J lost 3 bases, with 12 bases between them. CDR3 region: CASSPPNAEYYEQYF. For the CDR3, the DNA is TGTGCCAGCTCACCACCGAATGCGGAGTACTACGAGCAGTACTTC. The whole variable domain, remainder taken from reference TRBV18 and TRBJ2-7, is NAGVMQNPRHLVRRRGQEARLRCSPMKGHSHVYWYRQLPEEGLKFMVYLQKENIIDESGMPKERFSAEFPKEGPSILRIQQVVRGDSAAYFCASSPPNAEYYEQYFGPGTRLTVT.

The DNA for the CDR3 is TGTGCCAGCAGATCCTCGGGACTAGCGGTCGGTGAGCAGTTCTTC. This encodes CASRSSGLAVGEQFF. The rearrangement links TRBV6-5 to TRBJ2-1, with 11 nucleotides matching TRBD2. This CDR3 is built from 15 residues. The germline CDR1 and CDR2 sequences are MNHEY and SVGAGI. The J segment lost 9 bases and the V segment lost 6 bases, leaving 10 bases of the junction unmatched.

The sample holds one count of this clone. This chain uses TRBV19 with TRBJ2-7; 8 bases map to TRBD1. The V and J ends lost 2 bases and 6 bases, in that order; junction bases with no gene match: 3. Germline V lookup: CDR1 LNHDA, CDR2 SQIVND (reference sequence). The CDR3 loop spans 13 amino acids. In DNA form, the CDR3 reads TGTGCCAGTAGTATATCCGGACAGGGCGAGCAGTACTTC. Encoded protein: CASSISGQGEQYF.

The chain carries TRBV5-4 and TRBJ2-7; TRBD1 is a possible D gene (6 bases). Germline loops: CDR1 SGHNT, CDR2 YYREEE (reference sequence). The length of the CDR3 is 15 residues. The V end lost 5 bases, the J end lost 2 bases, and 17 bases lay between the germline ends. This CDR3 reads CASRVDPGQTYEQYF. The DNA for the CDR3 is TGTGCCAGCAGAGTAGATCCGGGACAAACCTACGAGCAGTACTTC.

The chain couples TRBV5-4 to TRBJ1-1; D unclear. CDR3 size: 15 residues. Between the trimmed V and J ends, which lost 2 bases and 1 base, there was a span of 12 bases. The germline V gene encodes CDR1 SGHNT and CDR2 YYREEE (reference sequence). CDR3 loop: CASSFRTGRNTEAFF. The CDR3 coding sequence is TGTGCCAGCAGCTTTCGAACGGGGAGGAACACTGAAGCTTTCTTT.

The rearrangement joins TRBV5-1 to TRBJ2-7, with TRBD1 identical over 8 bases. V lost 0 bases, J lost 5 bases, and 7 bases stayed unmatched. The CDR3 has 15 residues. Germline V gene data show CDR1 as SGHRS and CDR2 as YFSETQ. CDR3 in amino acids: CASSLAGTGDDEQYF. CDR3 in DNA: TGCGCCAGCAGCTTGGCCGGGACAGGTGACGACGAGCAGTACTTC.

The chain uses TRBV3-1 (or the pseudogene TRBV3-2) and TRBJ1-6; D perhaps matches TRBD1 (6 bases). Trimming took 6 bases from V and 9 from J, leaving 12 bases between them. The CDR3 runs 13 residues. Germline CDR1 reads LGHDT; CDR2 reads YNNKEL (reference sequence). The CDR3 protein is CASRPSQGSPLHF. Here the CDR3 DNA reads TGTGCCAGCAGACCGTCACAGGGTTCACCCCTCCACTTT.

The rearrangement uses TRBV19 and TRBJ2-6; 7 bases agree with TRBD2. This CDR3 spans 15 amino acids. V lost 7 bases, J lost 2 bases, and 5 bases stayed unmatched. CDR1 and CDR2 from the germline V gene are LNHDA and SQIVND (reference sequence). CDR3 DNA: TGTGCCAGTACCGAGGGGAGGGCTGGGGCCAACGTCCTGACTTTC. Its protein is CASTEGRAGANVLTF.

The V call is TRBV4-3, the J call TRBJ2-7; TRBD2 aligns across 7 bases. Losses at the gene ends were 4 bases for V and 2 bases for J; bases not matched to a gene: 2. This CDR3 spans 13 amino acids. The V gene's germline CDR1 is LGHNA and CDR2 YSLEER. The CDR3 DNA follows: TGCGCCAGCAGCCCCGGGGGGACCTACGAGCAGTACTTC. This translates into CASSPGGTYEQYF.